One and the same sample provided the 32 T cell receptor beta chains below, sequenced in a study of post-analysis software for immune sequencing data. Regarding the study as a whole: The study found TRBV5-6, TRBV5-1 and TRBV20-1 among a few TRBV segments more frequent in patients than controls.

No antigens are known for them. The library was made from cDNA and included unique molecular identifiers. TCRdb reprocessed the PCR reads via MiXCR and lists one record per CDR3 protein. There are roughly 700,000 distinct CDR3 sequences in the sample; 30% occur only once, and around 0.56% lies in the top ten. Sequencing was carried out using blood. The receptors here all came from a girl between 5 and 17 years old with multiple sclerosis.

V usage is TRBV6-5 and J usage is TRBJ1-4, with D possibly being TRBD1 (6 bases). V was cut by 6 bases and J by 5 bases, with 13 bases left in between. Germline values: CDR1 MNHEY, CDR2 SVGAGI. The CDR3 has 14 amino acids. CDR3 DNA sequence: TGTGCCAGCAGAAGGAGACAGGCCAATGAAAAACTGTTTTTT. Protein: CASRRRQANEKLFF.

This chain joins TRBV5-1 and TRBJ2-1, with a possible D match to TRBD1 (5 bases). The ends were cut back, 3 bases at V and 5 bases at J, with 12 bases in the middle. In germline, CDR1 is SGHRS, CDR2 YFSETQ. CDR3 length equals 14 residues. CDR3 region: CASSWGKGHNEQFF. DNA for the CDR3: TGCGCCAGCAGCTGGGGCAAGGGGCACAATGAGCAGTTCTTC.

The chain couples TRBV12-3 or TRBV12-4 to TRBJ2-5; TRBD2 matches 7 bases. V dropped 5 bases and J dropped 2; count of bases not matched to a gene: 8. The CDR3 is 15 amino acids. The CDR3 bases are TGTGCCAGCAGTCGGGGCAGGGACTATCAAGAGACCCAGTACTTC. It translates to CASSRGRDYQETQYF.

This clonotype was counted only a few times. The J gene is TRBJ2-3, the V gene TRBV5-5, with a possible D match to TRBD1 (6 bases). V lost 0 bases to trimming and J lost 2 bases, with 19 bases between them. The CDR3 spans 18 residues. The germline V gene has CDR1 SGHKS and CDR2 YYEKEE (reference sequence). CDR3 nucleotides: TGTGCCAGCAGCTTGGCTGGGACAAGCGAGACATACACAGATACGCAGTATTTT. The encoded protein is CASSLAGTSETYTDTQYF.

The chain has TRBV20-1 and TRBJ2-7; possible D gene TRBD1, 6 bases. Trimming removed 4 bases at V and 2 bases at J, with 9 bases between. Germline CDR1 DFQATT, CDR2 SNEGSKA (reference sequence). The CDR3 is 12 residues long. The CDR3 bases are TGCAGTGCTATAGACAGGACCTACGAGCAGTACTTC. This gives the protein CSAIDRTYEQYF.

This clonotype was recorded once. The chain recombines TRBV7-8 with TRBJ2-6; no clear D. The CDR3 totals 16 residues. In germline, CDR1 is SGHVS, CDR2 FQNEAQ. V lost 5 bases and J 4 bases, leaving 15 bases between the germline ends. The CDR3 is CASSPQQLRGANVLTF. The DNA for the CDR3 is TGTGCCAGCAGCCCTCAGCAACTGCGAGGGGCCAACGTCCTGACTTTC.

With respect to this clonotype: Being one base from a much bigger clone, this may be a read error. The rearrangement joins TRBV7-9 to TRBJ1-2; 9 bases align to TRBD1. Per the germline V gene, CDR1 is SEHNR and CDR2 is FQNEAQ (reference sequence). With V trimmed by 4 bases and J by 4 bases, 4 bases remained unmatched. The CDR3 is made up of 14 amino acids. The CDR3 protein is CASSYGQGTYGYTF. CDR3 sequence (DNA): TGTGCCAGCAGCTACGGACAGGGGACCTATGGCTACACCTTC.

The gene calls are TRBV5-6 and TRBJ2-4, with D tentatively TRBD1 (5 bases). The CDR3 runs 12 residues. Trimming removed 0 bases at V and 11 bases at J, with 9 bases between. Germline CDR1 is SGHDT and CDR2 is YYEEEE. The CDR3 loop is CASSLGQSLQYF. CDR3 nucleotide sequence: TGTGCCAGCAGCTTGGGACAGAGCCTTCAGTACTTC.

In DNA form, the CDR3 reads TGCGCCAGCAGCCAAGATCGGGTGTCCACAGGGATCTATGGCTACACCTTC. It is translated as CASSQDRVSTGIYGYTF. V and J are TRBV4-3 and TRBJ1-2; D perhaps matches TRBD1 (6 bases). Trimming took 0 bases from V and 4 from J, leaving 18 bases between them. This CDR3 contains 17 residues. Germline V gene sequence: CDR1 LGHNA, CDR2 YSLEER.

This clonotype showed up just a few times. The chain employs TRBV6-6 and TRBJ1-4; weak D call: TRBD1 (5 bases). The CDR3 loop spans 13 amino acids. Germline V gene data show CDR1 as MNHNY and CDR2 as SVGAGI (reference sequence). V shed 6 bases and J shed 6 bases, with 11 bases lying between them. The CDR3 region is CASRRGEYEKLFF. CDR3 bases: TGTGCCAGCAGACGGGGGGAGTATGAAAAACTGTTTTTT.

The genes are TRBV3-1 and TRBJ2-3, with a possible D match to TRBD1 (5 bases). Trimming left V 3 bases short and J 5 bases short, with 15 bases between. The CDR3 length is 15 residues. CDR1 is LGHDT and CDR2 is YNNKEL in the germline V gene (reference sequence). The CDR3 region is CASSQGATTGDTQYF. For the CDR3, the DNA is TGTGCCAGCAGCCAGGGCGCAACCACAGGAGATACGCAGTATTTT.

The rearrangement joins TRBV20-1 to TRBJ2-3; 12 bases map to TRBD2. CDR1 is DFQATT and CDR2 is SNEGSKA in the germline V gene (reference sequence). The V and J ends lost 0 bases and 3 bases, in that order; junction bases with no gene match: 10. The CDR3 has 18 residues. The CDR3 reads CSARDFLWTSGMTDTQYF. The CDR3 nucleotides read TGCAGTGCTAGAGATTTCTTATGGACTAGCGGGATGACAGATACGCAGTATTTT.

As DNA, the CDR3 is TGTGCCAGCAGTTTAGCACAGTCCTACGGGCAGTACTTC. Protein product: CASSLAQSYGQYF. The chain recombines TRBV28 with TRBJ2-4; no clear D. Trimming took off 2 bases at V and 13 bases at J, with 15 bases between the two ends. Germline V lookup: CDR1 MDHEN, CDR2 SYDVKM. The CDR3 is 13 residues long.

This clonotype turned up a few times. This rearrangement joins TRBV6-2 or TRBV6-3 to TRBJ2-7, with 12 bases matching TRBD2. V lost 6 bases and J lost 0; bases outside the gene matches: 6. Per germline, CDR1 MNHEY and CDR2 SVGEGT. The CDR3 is 16 residues long. Here the CDR3 DNA reads TGTGCCAGCAGGCTGGGACTAGCGGGCGACTCCTACGAGCAGTACTTC. As protein: CASRLGLAGDSYEQYF.

This clonotype was detected only a few times. The chain has TRBV7-9 and TRBJ2-7; the match to TRBD1 covers 8 bases. The length of the CDR3 is 14 residues. CDR1 is SEHNR and CDR2 is FQNEAQ in the germline V gene (reference sequence). Unmatched junction bases numbered 5, after V lost 1 base and J lost 6 bases. The CDR3 loop is CASSLGTGYGEQYF. CDR3 bases: TGTGCCAGCAGCTTAGGGACAGGGTACGGCGAGCAGTACTTC.

This clonotype was recorded many times. The rearrangement uses TRBV4-1 and TRBJ2-5; D possibly matches TRBD1 or TRBD2 (5 bases each). Looked up from germline, CDR1 is MGHRA and CDR2 is YSYEKL. The CDR3 totals 17 residues. Trimming stripped 2 bases from V and 0 bases from J, with 16 bases between. The CDR3 is CASSQPRGRGDQETQYF. The CDR3 nucleotides read TGCGCCAGCAGCCAACCCCGTGGTAGGGGAGACCAAGAGACCCAGTACTTC.

The chain couples TRBV18 to TRBJ1-2; the D is unclear. The CDR3 is 15 residues long. Germline lookup yields CDR1 KGHSH and CDR2 LQKENI. V dropped 2 bases and J dropped 3 bases, with 13 bases sitting between them. CDR3 sequence (DNA): TGTGCCAGCTCACCAGAAGACACGACCTACTATGGCTACACCTTC. Translating gives CASSPEDTTYYGYTF.

The chain carries TRBV6-6 and TRBJ1-2; maybe TRBD1 (5 bases). Germline CDR1 and CDR2: MNHNY and SVGAGI (reference sequence). The CDR3 totals 13 residues. V lost 7 bases to trimming and J lost 6 bases, with 15 bases between them. CDR3 loop: CASTPGGTHGYTF. The CDR3 nucleotides read TGTGCCAGCACCCCGGGAGGGACCCATGGCTACACCTTC.

V is TRBV6-2 or TRBV6-3 and J is TRBJ1-1; 7 bases are a match to TRBD1. Germline V gene data show CDR1 as MNHEY and CDR2 as SVGEGT. V lost 7 bases, J lost 5 bases, and 19 bases stayed unmatched. The CDR3 extends over 17 amino acids. CDR3 protein: CASTPYRGRGEWTEAFF. DNA of the CDR3: TGTGCCAGCACCCCATACCGGGGCAGGGGGGAGTGGACTGAAGCTTTCTTT.

The chain has TRBV7-2 and TRBJ1-1; D unclear. Germline V gene lookup returns CDR1 SGHTA and CDR2 FQGNSA. There are 15 residues in the CDR3. Trimming shortened V by 2 bases and J by 1 base, and 11 bases separated the two germline ends. CDR3 region: CASSLSKGTNTEAFF. CDR3 nucleotides: TGTGCCAGCAGCTTAAGCAAAGGTACGAACACTGAAGCTTTCTTT.

The chain has TRBV24-1 and TRBJ1-4; 11 positions match TRBD1. The junction had 3 bases not matched to a gene; V was cut back by 4 bases and J by 6 bases. The CDR3 has 15 residues. Germline V lookup: CDR1 KGHDR, CDR2 SFDVKD. The CDR3 DNA follows: TGTGCCACCAGTGACCGGACAGGGGGCCATGAAAAACTGTTTTTT. It is translated as CATSDRTGGHEKLFF.

The sample holds a few counts of this clonotype. V is TRBV29-1 and J is TRBJ2-7, with 9 bases identical to TRBD2. The CDR3 runs to 14 residues. From germline, CDR1 is SQVTM and CDR2 ANQGSEA. The V and J ends lost 2 bases and 4 bases, in that order; junction bases with no gene match: 6. CDR3 nucleotide sequence: TGCAGCGTTGAATCTTTTAGCGGGAGTTACGAGCAGTACTTC. It codes for CSVESFSGSYEQYF.

This clonotype was seen at least ten times. The J gene is TRBJ2-1, the V gene TRBV20-1, with unresolved D. Germline V gives CDR1 DFQATT, CDR2 SNEGSKA (reference sequence). Trimming took off 0 bases at V and 6 bases at J, with 6 bases between the two ends. The CDR3 length is 12 residues. CDR3 DNA: TGCAGTGCTAGAGATTTCAGCAATGAGCAGTTCTTC. This encodes CSARDFSNEQFF.

This rearrangement joins TRBV29-1 to TRBJ2-1; 8 positions match TRBD2. The ends lost 7 bases at V and 6 bases at J; junction bases unmatched: 11. Germline V gene lookup returns CDR1 SQVTM and CDR2 ANQGSEA. The CDR3 length is 14 residues. The CDR3 here is CSAERAGVGNEQFF. In nucleotides, the CDR3 is TGCAGCGCAGAACGAGCGGGAGTAGGCAATGAGCAGTTCTTC.

This clonotype showed up just a few times. V usage is TRBV20-1 and J usage is TRBJ2-3; D may be TRBD1 or TRBD2 (5 bases each). The germline CDR1 and CDR2 sequences are DFQATT and SNEGSKA (reference sequence). The V end was cut by 6 bases, the J end by 2 bases, with 12 bases between. CDR3 length: 13 amino acids. As DNA, the CDR3 is TGCAGTGCCACCGGGACCCCCACAGATACGCAGTATTTT. It specifies CSATGTPTDTQYF.

The CDR3 spells CASSPRVGLTGEQFF. Here the CDR3 DNA reads TGTGCCAGCAGCCCAAGAGTGGGGTTGACGGGTGAGCAGTTCTTC. The chain combines TRBV12-3 or TRBV12-4 with TRBJ2-1; D remains ambiguous. Trimming pared 6 bases from V and 9 bases from J, leaving 21 bases between. This CDR3 comprises 15 residues.

CDR3: CASSSGLAGPSSYNEQFF. For the CDR3, the DNA is TGCGCCAGCAGCTCGGGACTAGCGGGGCCGAGCTCCTACAATGAGCAGTTCTTC. The chain is built from TRBV5-1 and TRBJ2-1; 13 positions agree with TRBD2. This CDR3 has 18 amino acids. Unmatched junction bases numbered 6, after V lost 3 bases and J lost 0 bases. Germline CDR1 reads SGHRS; CDR2 reads YFSETQ.

This clonotype was seen a handful of times. The chain uses TRBV5-5 and TRBJ1-1, with D possibly TRBD1 on 6 matching bases. The ends were cut back, 6 bases at V and 0 bases at J, with 9 bases in the middle. Looked up from germline, CDR1 is SGHKS and CDR2 is YYEKEE (reference sequence). This CDR3 has 13 residues. CDR3 sequence reads: CASTHRVNTEAFF. The CDR3 DNA follows: TGTGCCAGCACCCACAGGGTGAACACTGAAGCTTTCTTT. Full variable domain (rest looked up from reference TRBV5-5 and TRBJ1-1): DAGVTQSPTHLIKTRGQQVTLRCSPISGHKSVSWYQQVLGQGPQFIFQYYEKEERGRGNFPDRFSARQFPNYSSELNVNALLLGDSALYLCASTHRVNTEAFFGQGTRLTVV.

This chain uses TRBV3-1 with TRBJ1-2; D not certain. Trimming shortened V by 0 bases and J by 9 bases, and 14 bases separated the two germline ends. This CDR3 region has 14 residues. Germline CDR1 reads LGHDT; CDR2 reads YNNKEL (reference sequence). DNA of the CDR3: TGTGCCAGCAGCCAAGATGGCCACGGCGATCGCTACACCTTC. It specifies CASSQDGHGDRYTF.

The chain links TRBV24-1 to TRBJ2-1; no reliable D call. The CDR3 covers 11 residues. V was trimmed by 1 base and J by 9 bases, leaving 3 bases between them. CDR1 is KGHDR, CDR2 SFDVKD, per germline. CDR3 region: CATSDFGEQFF. The DNA for the CDR3 is TGTGCCACCAGTGATTTCGGTGAGCAGTTCTTC.

This clonotype was counted a single time. The J gene is TRBJ2-1, the V gene TRBV10-3, with 7 positions matching TRBD2. The CDR3 has 12 amino acids. The trim removed 6 bases at V and 5 bases at J, leaving 1 base unmatched. The germline V gene encodes CDR1 ENHRY and CDR2 SYGVKD. CDR3: CAISGRHNEQFF. The CDR3, as DNA: TGTGCCATCAGCGGGAGGCACAATGAGCAGTTCTTC.

The V gene is TRBV20-1, the J gene TRBJ1-4; maybe TRBD1 (6 bases). The CDR3 has 16 amino acids. V lost 3 bases to trimming and J lost 8 bases, with 22 bases between them. The germline gives CDR1 DFQATT, CDR2 SNEGSKA (reference sequence). Here the CDR3 DNA reads TGCAGTGCTAGCTTACCGGGACCCACTAGGGGGGAAAAACTGTTTTTT. Translated: CSASLPGPTRGEKLFF.